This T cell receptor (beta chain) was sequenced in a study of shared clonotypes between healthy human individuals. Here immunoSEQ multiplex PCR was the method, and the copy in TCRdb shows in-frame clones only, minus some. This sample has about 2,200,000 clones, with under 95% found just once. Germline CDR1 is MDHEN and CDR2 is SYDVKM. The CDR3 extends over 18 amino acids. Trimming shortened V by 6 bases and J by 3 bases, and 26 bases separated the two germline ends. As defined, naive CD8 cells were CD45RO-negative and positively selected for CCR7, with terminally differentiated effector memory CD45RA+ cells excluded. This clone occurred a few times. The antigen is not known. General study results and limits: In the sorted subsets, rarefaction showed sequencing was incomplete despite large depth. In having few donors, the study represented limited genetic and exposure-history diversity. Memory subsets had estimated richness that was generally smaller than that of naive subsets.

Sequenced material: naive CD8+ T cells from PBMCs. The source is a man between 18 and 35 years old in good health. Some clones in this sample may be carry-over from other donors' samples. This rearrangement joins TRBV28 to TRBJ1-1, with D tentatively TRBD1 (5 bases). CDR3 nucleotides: TGTGCCAGCAGCACTCTGTCGGGGCACCAACTCCAACACACTGAAGCTTTCTTT. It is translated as CASSTLSGHQLQHTEAFF.